The next 26 T cell receptor beta chains were all read from a single sample in a study of CD4 T cells in relation to SARS-CoV-2 and coronaviruses. Produced via immunoSEQ multiplex PCR; TCRdb's table is partial and in-frame only. The sample includes approximately 64,000 clones, 94% seen only once; the top ten take 0.11% to 0.15%. Unexposed donor CD4+ T cells date from about 2011-2018, before the COVID-19 pandemic. The sequencing input was naive CD4+ T cells from PBMCs. The subset is: naive CD4+ T cells isolated by negative enrichment. Receptor source: a human donor in good health.

The chain employs TRBV25-1 and TRBJ1-2; possibly TRBD1 for D (5 bases). CDR1 is MGHDK, CDR2 SYGVNS, per germline. The CDR3 is 13 residues long. Trimming pared 6 bases from V and 6 bases from J, leaving 14 bases between. CDR3 in DNA: TGTGCCAGCAGCCAAGGGGTATTTAATGGCTACACCTTC. Translating gives CASSQGVFNGYTF.

The V and J genes are TRBV19 and TRBJ1-6; 7 nucleotides line up with TRBD1. Losses at the gene ends were 6 bases for V and 8 bases for J; bases not matched to a gene: 10. Germline CDR1 and CDR2: LNHDA and SQIVND (reference sequence). This CDR3 contains 15 residues. This CDR3 reads CASRNRDSYYSPLHF. Here the CDR3 DNA reads TGTGCCAGTAGGAACCGGGACAGCTACTATTCACCCCTCCACTTT.

The chain has TRBV28 and TRBJ1-1; 7 bases are shared with TRBD1. After removal of 6 bases from V and 10 bases from J, the junction contained 2 bases not matched to a gene. This CDR3 region has 10 residues. Germline loops: CDR1 MDHEN, CDR2 SYDVKM. In nucleotides, the CDR3 is TGTGCCAGCAGAAGACAGGGAGCTTTCTTT. Protein product: CASRRQGAFF.

V is TRBV4-1 and J is TRBJ1-5, with 8 bases lining up with TRBD1. Trimming cost V 1 base and J 1 base; bases outside gene matches: 3. The CDR3 covers 16 residues. The germline V gene has CDR1 MGHRA and CDR2 YSYEKL. CDR3 coding DNA: TGCGCCAGCAGCCAAGGTCAGGGGGCGAGCAATCAGCCCCAGCATTTT. Translation: CASSQGQGASNQPQHF.

This clone was recorded once. The gene calls are TRBV29-1 and TRBJ2-6, with 7 nucleotides matching TRBD1. Germline V gene data show CDR1 as SQVTM and CDR2 as ANQGSEA. The CDR3 sequence is 16 residues long. V was clipped by 5 bases and J by 4 bases; unmatched bases: 11. The CDR3 region has the DNA TGCAGCGTTCACACCGGGACAGCCTTCGGGGCCAACGTCCTGACTTTC. Translation: CSVHTGTAFGANVLTF.

The chain has TRBV28 and TRBJ1-2; D gene unclear. This CDR3 has 13 residues. The V gene lost 6 bases and the J gene lost 5 bases, with 13 bases spanning the gap. Germline V gene lookup returns CDR1 MDHEN and CDR2 SYDVKM. The CDR3 region is CASSLDYGYGYTF. In nucleotides, the CDR3 is TGTGCCAGCAGCCTGGACTATGGGTATGGCTACACCTTC.

CDR3: CASSLYESYSNQPQHF. In DNA, the CDR3 is TGTGCCAGCAGTTTATATGAGAGCTATAGCAATCAGCCCCAGCATTTT. The chain has TRBV28 and TRBJ1-5; D is uncertain. The V end lost 1 base, the J end lost 0 bases, and 10 bases lay between the germline ends. CDR1 is MDHEN and CDR2 is SYDVKM in the germline V gene. CDR3 size: 16 residues.

This chain uses TRBV7-9 with TRBJ1-1; TRBD1 aligns across 11 bases. The CDR3 totals 17 residues. Losses at the gene ends were 6 bases for V and 2 bases for J; bases not matched to a gene: 11. CDR1 is SEHNR and CDR2 is FQNEAQ in the germline V gene (reference sequence). For the CDR3, the DNA is TGTGCCAGCAGACCAAGGGACAGGGGGACAGGAAACACTGAAGCTTTCTTT. This translates into CASRPRDRGTGNTEAFF. Together with reference TRBV7-9 and TRBJ1-1, the CDR3 gives the full variable domain: DTGVSQNPRHKITKRGQNVTFRCDPISEHNRLYWYRQTLGQGPEFLTYFQNEAQLEKSRLLSDRFSAERPKGSFSTLEIQRTEQGDSAMYLCASRPRDRGTGNTEAFFGQGTRLTVV.

The CDR3 DNA follows: TGTGCCAGCAGCACTCGTATACAGGGCACAGATACGCAGTATTTT. It specifies CASSTRIQGTDTQYF. The gene calls are TRBV7-8 and TRBJ2-3, with a weak D call TRBD1 (5 bases). The CDR3 has 15 residues. Germline V gene data show CDR1 as SGHVS and CDR2 as FQNEAQ. V gave up 5 bases and J gave up 1 base, with 13 bases separating them.

The chain joins TRBV10-1 to TRBJ1-2, with D uncertain. Germline V CDR1 and CDR2: WNHNN, SYGVQD (reference sequence). The CDR3 spans 13 residues. V lost 0 bases and J lost 8, with 10 bases in between. Here the CDR3 DNA reads TGCGCCAGCAGTGAGTCGAGGCTGGGGGGCTACACCTTC. Amino acids: CASSESRLGGYTF.

The genes are TRBV19 and TRBJ1-5; 10 nucleotides align to TRBD1. The CDR3 runs 15 residues. CDR1 and CDR2 from the germline V gene are LNHDA and SQIVND (reference sequence). The DNA of the CDR3 is TGTGCTTCAGGGCGCGGGACAGGGGCTTATCAGCCCCAGCATTTT. Amino acid sequence: CASGRGTGAYQPQHF.

In DNA, the CDR3 is TGTGCCAGCAGCTTAGACGGGACAGGGTATAACGAGCAGTACTTC. Protein product: CASSLDGTGYNEQYF. V is TRBV7-9 and J is TRBJ2-7, with 9 bases fitting TRBD1. The CDR3 extends over 15 amino acids. Germline CDR1 and CDR2: SEHNR and FQNEAQ (reference sequence). Losses at the gene ends were 1 base for V and 5 bases for J; bases not matched to a gene: 6. Full variable domain (outside the CDR3, taken from reference TRBV7-9 and TRBJ2-7): DTGVSQNPRHKITKRGQNVTFRCDPISEHNRLYWYRQTLGQGPEFLTYFQNEAQLEKSRLLSDRFSAERPKGSFSTLEIQRTEQGDSAMYLCASSLDGTGYNEQYFGPGTRLTVT.

The V call is TRBV24-1, the J call TRBJ2-5; the match to TRBD2 covers 8 bases. Trimming at V came to 3 bases and at J to 9 bases, leaving 14 bases not matched to a gene. The CDR3 has 16 residues. Germline-derived CDR1 and CDR2 are KGHDR and SFDVKD. For the CDR3, the DNA is TGTGCCACCAGTGATCCTGGATCCTCCCCCGGGGGGGCCCAGTACTTC. Amino acids: CATSDPGSSPGGAQYF.

This CDR3 reads CASSFVNSGRAADTQYF. DNA of the CDR3: TGTGCCAGCAGTTTTGTTAATAGCGGGAGGGCCGCAGATACGCAGTATTTT. The rearrangement uses TRBV28 and TRBJ2-3; 11 nucleotides match TRBD2. Looked up from germline, CDR1 is MDHEN and CDR2 is SYDVKM. This CDR3 has 17 amino acids. The V segment lost 3 bases and the J segment 4 bases; nucleotides outside the gene matches: 9. Looking up the rest from reference TRBV28 and TRBJ2-3 gives the full variable domain: DVKVTQSSRYLVKRTGEKVFLECVQDMDHENMFWYRQDPGLGLRLIYFSYDVKMKEKGDIPEGYSVSREKKERFSLILESASTNQTSMYLCASSFVNSGRAADTQYFGPGTRLTVL.

The CDR3 DNA is TGCAGCGTTGCCAAGGGGGCGGACAGAAGCACAGATACGCAGTATTTT. Translated, it gives CSVAKGADRSTDTQYF. The rearrangement uses TRBV29-1 and TRBJ2-3, with TRBD1 matching over 7 bases. This CDR3 is 16 amino acids long. J gave up 0 bases and V 4 bases, and 10 bases lay outside the gene matches. The germline gives CDR1 SQVTM, CDR2 ANQGSEA.

CDR3 DNA sequence: TGTGCCAGCTCCGGACAGGCCGAGGGCACCGGGGAGCTGTTTTTT. As protein: CASSGQAEGTGELFF. V gene TRBV6-4 combines with J gene TRBJ2-2; TRBD1 agrees at 7 bases. CDR1 is MRHNA and CDR2 is SNTAGT in the germline V gene. This CDR3 comprises 15 residues. The V segment lost 8 bases and the J segment 4 bases; nucleotides outside the gene matches: 10.

This sequence joins TRBV5-1 and TRBJ2-7; D uncertain. This CDR3 is 14 amino acids long. Germline CDR1 and CDR2: SGHRS and YFSETQ. V was shortened by 0 bases and J by 2 bases, with 9 bases between the two germline ends. The DNA of the CDR3 is TGCGCCAGCAGCTTGGATACGGATACCTACGAGCAGTACTTC. Translating gives CASSLDTDTYEQYF.

J is TRBJ1-1 and V is TRBV10-1; D remains ambiguous. In germline, CDR1 is WNHNN, CDR2 SYGVQD (reference sequence). Trimming removed 6 bases at V and 1 base at J, with 9 bases between. The CDR3 has 13 residues. The CDR3 region is CASSEEQNTEAFF. CDR3 DNA: TGCGCCAGCAGCGAAGAACAGAACACTGAAGCTTTCTTT.

The rearrangement joins TRBV5-1 to TRBJ2-2; the match to TRBD2 covers 8 bases. CDR3 length equals 15 residues. Trimming removed 5 bases from V and 3 bases from J; junction bases left unmatched: 6. Germline CDR1 SGHRS, CDR2 YFSETQ. This chain's CDR3 is CASRPTSGYTGELFF. CDR3 nucleotides: TGCGCCAGCAGACCTACTAGCGGTTACACCGGGGAGCTGTTTTTT.

The V gene is TRBV5-1, the J gene TRBJ2-2; D is possibly TRBD1 or TRBD2 (6 bases each). This CDR3 contains 14 residues. The germline V and J ends were trimmed by 3 bases and 4 bases, with 10 bases remaining between them. CDR1 is SGHRS, CDR2 YFSETQ, per germline. CDR3 loop: CASSSGASTGELFF. DNA for the CDR3: TGCGCCAGCAGCTCGGGGGCCTCCACCGGGGAGCTGTTTTTT.

The chain combines TRBV19 with TRBJ2-3; D might be TRBD1 or TRBD2, each matching 5 bases. Germline V gives CDR1 LNHDA, CDR2 SQIVND (reference sequence). V lost 1 base to trimming and J lost 6 bases, with 14 bases between them. This CDR3 has 15 amino acids. This chain's CDR3 is CASSIAGTPEDTQYF. Written as DNA, the CDR3 is TGTGCCAGTAGTATAGCCGGGACGCCGGAGGATACGCAGTATTTT.

Written as DNA, the CDR3 is TGTGCCAGCAGCCAAGCACTAGCGGGAGTCCACGAGCAGTACTTC. Amino acid sequence: CASSQALAGVHEQYF. The chain couples TRBV14 to TRBJ2-7; 11 bases are a match to TRBD2. This CDR3 contains 15 residues. V was clipped by 1 base and J by 5 bases; unmatched bases: 4. Germline assignment: CDR1 SGHDN and CDR2 FVKESK. Together with reference TRBV14 and TRBJ2-7, the CDR3 gives the full variable domain: EAGVTQFPSHSVIEKGQTVTLRCDPISGHDNLYWYRRVMGKEIKFLLHFVKESKQDESGMPNNRFLAERTGGTYSTLKVQPAELEDSGVYFCASSQALAGVHEQYFGPGTRLTVT.

The chain joins TRBV19 to TRBJ1-5; 7 bases map to TRBD1. Germline lookup yields CDR1 LNHDA and CDR2 SQIVND (reference sequence). J was trimmed by 4 bases and V by 6 bases; bases with no gene match: 15. This CDR3 has 17 amino acids. CDR3 residues: CASSFITGAKGNQPQHF. The CDR3 DNA sequence: TGTGCCAGTAGCTTCATAACAGGGGCTAAAGGGAATCAGCCCCAGCATTTT.

The chain couples TRBV20-1 to TRBJ1-2; D is unclear. The CDR3 is made up of 13 amino acids. V lost 3 bases, J lost 0 bases, and 8 bases lay in between. Per germline, CDR1 DFQATT and CDR2 SNEGSKA (reference sequence). DNA of the CDR3: TGCAGTGCTAGTTGGGCAGCTAACTATGGCTACACCTTC. Protein: CSASWAANYGYTF.

This rearrangement joins TRBV5-1 to TRBJ2-1; 7 nucleotides line up with TRBD2. V gave up 3 bases and J gave up 8 bases; unmatched junction bases: 17. CDR1 is SGHRS, CDR2 YFSETQ, per germline. The CDR3 is 17 amino acids. The CDR3 DNA reads as TGCGCCAGCAGCTGGGGCACTAGCGACAACGTCCGGGATGAGCAGTTCTTC. Protein sequence: CASSWGTSDNVRDEQFF.

V gene TRBV19 combines with J gene TRBJ2-2, with 7 nucleotides matching TRBD1. From germline, CDR1 is LNHDA and CDR2 SQIVND (reference sequence). Trimming at V came to 5 bases and at J to 1 base, leaving 4 bases not matched to a gene. The length of the CDR3 is 15 residues. CDR3 coding DNA: TGTGCCAGTAGTCCGGGACAGCTGAACACCGGGGAGCTGTTTTTT. This encodes CASSPGQLNTGELFF.